The entry that follows covers one TCR beta chain sequence. Its target is unknown. This specimen belongs to a study of blood T cells in healthy people across ages. Study-level findings and limits: The long-lived group displayed more naive CD4+ cells, plus higher diversity, than the aged donors did.

J gave up 0 bases and V 4 bases, and 5 bases lay outside the gene matches. The germline gives CDR1 MNHNY, CDR2 SVGAGI (reference sequence). The CDR3 runs to 15 residues. A minimum of 7 million PBMCs was isolated per sample. A J-beta primer mix and a sample-barcoded 5' primer were used in a second PCR of roughly 7 to 12 cycles. Each cDNA molecule, via a template-switch adaptor with 12 random nucleotides, was tagged. From each sample, at least 2.5 million paired-end reads containing CDR3 were obtained. TCRdb called the 5' RACE reads again in MiXCR, with one record for every CDR3 protein. The sample contains nearly 800,000 distinct CDR3 sequences, more than 55% of which appear only once.

Sequenced sample: blood. The sequence was obtained from a middle-aged man in good health. The chain joins TRBV6-6 to TRBJ2-7, with 8 bases that match TRBD1. CDR3 sequence: CASSSRQGISYEQYF. Written as DNA, the CDR3 is TGTGCCAGCAGTTCCAGACAGGGGATCTCCTACGAGCAGTACTTC.